This T cell receptor beta chain was sequenced during a study of blood T cell repertoires in COVID-19. Study as a whole: Both acute and convalescent COVID-19 samples were obtained from the United States, Italy and Spain.

Original methodology: Cell counts per sample came from amplifying reference gene primers. Some clones are missing from TCRdb's copy, which holds only in-frame ones; the method was immunoSEQ multiplex PCR. V and J calls and clone size follow that table, whereas D and trimming were derived from the DNA. The table lists 110,000 or so clones, around 84% of them singletons. With V trimmed by 1 base and J by 4 bases, 3 bases remained unmatched. From germline, CDR1 is SEHNR and CDR2 FQNEAQ (reference sequence). This CDR3 region has 15 residues. The TCR sequence derives from a woman aged 40 to 50 with acute or convalescent COVID-19. The chain employs TRBV7-9 and TRBJ2-2; 7 bases line up with TRBD2. The specimen sequenced was peripheral blood. CDR3 loop: CASSLGLAGTGELFF. CDR3 coding DNA: TGTGCCAGCAGCTTAGGACTAGCTGGCACCGGGGAGCTGTTTTTT. The variable domain in full, completed from reference TRBV7-9 and TRBJ2-2, reads DTGVSQNPRHKITKRGQNVTFRCDPISEHNRLYWYRQTLGQGPEFLTYFQNEAQLEKSRLLSDRFSAERPKGSFSTLEIQRTEQGDSAMYLCASSLGLAGTGELFFGEGSRLTVL.